Below, 29 T cell receptor beta chains from the same sample are listed, as sequenced in a study of CD4+ T cells in melanoma. Sequenced by immunoSEQ multiplex PCR; TCRdb stores in-frame clones only, minus some. The sample lists 140,000 or so clones, 80% to 95% occurring once. These receptors came from a human donor with melanoma.

The V gene is TRBV7-2, the J gene TRBJ1-2, with D hard to call. The CDR3 runs 13 residues. V was shortened by 5 bases and J by 5 bases, with 12 bases between the two germline ends. In germline, CDR1 is SGHTA, CDR2 FQGNSA. The CDR3 DNA reads as TGTGCCAGCAGCGGCGGCAGCTTGTATGGCTACACCTTC. It is translated as CASSGGSLYGYTF.

The chain employs TRBV7-9 and TRBJ1-2; no clear D gene. The V end lost 2 bases, the J end lost 7 bases, and 8 bases lay between the germline ends. The germline CDR1 and CDR2 sequences are SEHNR and FQNEAQ (reference sequence). The CDR3 length is 12 residues. CDR3: CASSLSTAGYTF. In DNA, the CDR3 is TGTGCCAGCAGCTTATCTACGGCTGGCTACACCTTC.

The genes are TRBV27 and TRBJ1-4; D not certain. V was shortened by 3 bases and J by 3 bases, with 8 bases between the two germline ends. Germline-derived CDR1 and CDR2 are MNHEY and SMNVEV (reference sequence). The CDR3 totals 14 residues. The CDR3 protein is CASSFSRANEKLFF. CDR3 DNA sequence: TGTGCCAGCAGTTTCTCCAGAGCTAATGAAAAACTGTTTTTT.

The chain combines TRBV7-3 with TRBJ2-3; D gene ambiguous. Trimming stripped 6 bases from V and 1 base from J, with 11 bases between. The V gene's germline CDR1 is SGHTA and CDR2 FQGTGA. This CDR3 contains 14 residues. CDR3 residues: CASRPTARTDTQYF. In DNA form, the CDR3 reads TGTGCCAGCAGGCCGACTGCCCGCACAGATACGCAGTATTTT.

The chain is built from TRBV5-1 and TRBJ2-5; no clear D gene. V lost 4 bases and J lost 5, with 15 bases in between. The CDR3 is made up of 14 amino acids. Looked up from germline, CDR1 is SGHRS and CDR2 is YFSETQ. CDR3 coding DNA: TGCGCCAGCAGCGTCGGAAATCTCGGGGAGACCCAGTACTTC. It is translated as CASSVGNLGETQYF.

V usage is TRBV4-1 and J usage is TRBJ1-1; no firm D call. The CDR3 is 18 amino acids. Trimming shortened V by 1 base and J by 5 bases, and 23 bases separated the two germline ends. Looked up from germline, CDR1 is MGHRA and CDR2 is YSYEKL. CDR3 DNA: TGCGCCAGCAGCCAAGGATGGGGTGGGGAAAAAGGAAGGACTGAAGCTTTCTTT. Translation: CASSQGWGGEKGRTEAFF.

V is TRBV14 and J is TRBJ1-3; D remains ambiguous. V gave up 2 bases and J gave up 0 bases, with 8 bases separating them. The CDR3 covers 15 residues. The germline V gene encodes CDR1 SGHDN and CDR2 FVKESK. CDR3 region: CASSQLHTSGNTIYF. CDR3 in DNA: TGTGCCAGCAGCCAACTCCACACCTCTGGAAACACCATATATTTT.

The chain is built from TRBV7-3 and TRBJ1-2; D may be TRBD1 (6 bases). The CDR3 totals 13 residues. Germline assignment: CDR1 SGHTA and CDR2 FQGTGA. Trimming removed 6 bases from V and 7 bases from J, with 15 bases in between. CDR3 coding DNA: TGTGCCAGCAGGTCCGGGACACAGTCTGGCTACACCTTC. Its protein product is CASRSGTQSGYTF. Combining the CDR3 with reference TRBV7-3 and TRBJ1-2 gives the whole variable domain GAGVSQTPSNKVTEKGKYVELRCDPISGHTALYWYRQSLGQGPEFLIYFQGTGAADDSGLPNDRFFAVRPEGSVSTLKIQRTERGDSAVYLCASRSGTQSGYTFGSGTRLTVV.

The gene calls are TRBV18 and TRBJ1-1; TRBD1 agrees at 8 bases. There are 12 residues in the CDR3. CDR1 and CDR2 from the germline V gene are KGHSH and LQKENI. V trimming: 3 bases; J trimming: 8 bases; junction bases outside the gene matches: 2. The CDR3 reads CASSPTGGEAFF. CDR3 nucleotide sequence: TGTGCCAGCTCACCTACAGGGGGAGAAGCTTTCTTT. The variable domain in full, completed from reference TRBV18 and TRBJ1-1, reads NAGVMQNPRHLVRRRGQEARLRCSPMKGHSHVYWYRQLPEEGLKFMVYLQKENIIDESGMPKERFSAEFPKEGPSILRIQQVVRGDSAAYFCASSPTGGEAFFGQGTRLTVV.

The rearrangement links TRBV19 to TRBJ1-5; D is perhaps TRBD1 (5 bases). The CDR3 runs 13 residues. V dropped 4 bases and J dropped 4 bases, with 8 bases sitting between them. CDR1 LNHDA and CDR2 SQIVND come from the germline V gene (reference sequence). CDR3 in amino acids: CASSTTVNQPQHF. The CDR3, as DNA: TGTGCCAGTAGTACGACAGTTAATCAGCCCCAGCATTTT. Combining the CDR3 with reference TRBV19 and TRBJ1-5 gives the whole variable domain DGGITQSPKYLFRKEGQNVTLSCEQNLNHDAMYWYRQDPGQGLRLIYYSQIVNDFQKGDIAEGYSVSREKKESFPLTVTSAQKNPTAFYLCASSTTVNQPQHFGDGTRLSIL.

The J gene is TRBJ2-3, the V gene TRBV10-2; D gene uncertain. CDR1 and CDR2 from the germline V gene are WSHSY and SAAADI. Trimming removed 3 bases from V and 4 bases from J, with 14 bases in between. The length of the CDR3 is 15 residues. For the CDR3, the DNA is TGCGCCAGCAGTGACACCCGGGCCCCCTCAGATACGCAGTATTTT. Its protein is CASSDTRAPSDTQYF.

This sequence joins TRBV18 and TRBJ1-6; unclear D gene. V was clipped by 1 base and J by 6 bases, with 13 bases between them. There are 16 residues in the CDR3. Germline V gene lookup returns CDR1 KGHSH and CDR2 LQKENI. CDR3 amino acids: CASSPQEGPSNSPLHF. The DNA for the CDR3 is TGTGCCAGCTCACCACAGGAAGGGCCCTCTAATTCACCCCTCCACTTT.

The rearrangement uses TRBV11-3 and TRBJ2-3; D remains ambiguous. Germline V gene data show CDR1 as SGHNT and CDR2 as YENEEA. This CDR3 spans 13 amino acids. The V and J ends lost 0 bases and 8 bases respectively, with 9 bases between them. The CDR3 here is CASSLDRASTQYF. The DNA of the CDR3 is TGTGCCAGCAGCTTAGACCGGGCTAGTACGCAGTATTTT.

The chain employs TRBV7-6 and TRBJ1-3; perhaps TRBD1 as D (6 bases). CDR1 and CDR2 (germline): SGHVS, FNYEAQ. The V and J ends lost 5 bases and 0 bases respectively, with 23 bases between them. This CDR3 spans 19 amino acids. CDR3 sequence reads: CASSAEQGVTYGSGNTIYF. The DNA for the CDR3 is TGTGCCAGCAGCGCCGAACAGGGCGTTACATATGGCTCTGGAAACACCATATATTTT.

The rearrangement links TRBV7-9 to TRBJ1-1; D is unclear. CDR1 and CDR2 from the germline V gene are SEHNR and FQNEAQ (reference sequence). The V end was cut by 1 base, the J end by 7 bases, with 13 bases between. The CDR3 is 14 residues long. Here the CDR3 reads CASSLGRSAHEAFF. DNA for the CDR3: TGTGCCAGCAGCTTAGGGCGATCCGCACATGAAGCTTTCTTT.

The chain is built from TRBV5-1 and TRBJ2-5, with D unclear. Germline V gene data show CDR1 as SGHRS and CDR2 as YFSETQ. CDR3 length equals 13 residues. The V gene lost 4 bases and the J gene lost 1 base, with 8 bases spanning the gap. CDR3 region: CASSQTPQETQYF. CDR3 in DNA: TGCGCCAGCAGCCAGACTCCCCAAGAGACCCAGTACTTC.

The rearrangement uses TRBV18 and TRBJ1-4, with no clear D. Germline V lookup: CDR1 KGHSH, CDR2 LQKENI. CDR3 length equals 12 residues. Trimming shortened V by 3 bases and J by 5 bases, and 4 bases separated the two germline ends. The DNA for the CDR3 is TGTGCCAGCTCACCTCAAAATGAAAAACTGTTTTTT. Translation gives CASSPQNEKLFF.

The chain is built from TRBV27 and TRBJ2-1; TRBD1 or TRBD2 may be the D gene (5 bases each). CDR3 length equals 13 residues. Germline CDR1 MNHEY, CDR2 SMNVEV (reference sequence). V lost 2 bases and J lost 7, with 9 bases in between. The CDR3 bases are TGTGCCAGCAGTTTAACCGGGGCTAATGAGCAGTTCTTC. This gives the protein CASSLTGANEQFF.

The chain employs TRBV19 and TRBJ1-4; D perhaps matches TRBD1 (6 bases). The CDR3 is 16 residues long. V lost 5 bases and J lost 7, with 20 bases in between. Germline V gene data show CDR1 as LNHDA and CDR2 as SQIVND (reference sequence). CDR3 sequence reads: CASSRLQGFNSEKLFF. In nucleotides, the CDR3 is TGTGCCAGTAGTCGACTCCAGGGGTTCAATAGTGAAAAACTGTTTTTT.

The chain recombines TRBV10-2 with TRBJ2-5; D gene ambiguous. CDR1 and CDR2 (germline): WSHSY, SAAADI. Deletions cut 5 bases from V and 5 bases from J, with 12 bases between. The CDR3 totals 13 residues. The CDR3 reads CASSLFAVETQYF. The CDR3 bases are TGCGCCAGCAGTCTTTTCGCGGTGGAGACCCAGTACTTC.

The V and J genes are TRBV25-1 and TRBJ2-3, with a possible D match to TRBD2 (5 bases). This CDR3 has 16 amino acids. Germline V gives CDR1 MGHDK, CDR2 SYGVNS. Trimming took 2 bases from V and 5 from J, leaving 17 bases between them. The CDR3 sequence: CASSEKASRRGDTQYF. CDR3 bases: TGTGCCAGCAGTGAAAAAGCTTCACGCCGGGGAGATACGCAGTATTTT.

CDR3 in DNA: TGTGCCAGCAGTGAGACAGCCTCTGGAAACACCATATATTTT. Translating gives CASSETASGNTIYF. V usage is TRBV2 and J usage is TRBJ1-3, with a weak D call TRBD1 (5 bases). Germline loops: CDR1 SNHLY, CDR2 FYNNEI. The germline V and J ends were trimmed by 3 bases and 0 bases, with 6 bases remaining between them. CDR3 size: 14 residues.

The rearrangement uses TRBV19 and TRBJ1-1; D gene uncertain. The germline CDR1 and CDR2 sequences are LNHDA and SQIVND (reference sequence). Deletions cut 6 bases from V and 0 bases from J, with 8 bases between. The CDR3 is 13 residues long. For the CDR3, the DNA is TGTGCCAGTAGCCTTTCCATGAACACTGAAGCTTTCTTT. Residues: CASSLSMNTEAFF.

The chain carries TRBV6-6 and TRBJ1-1; D remains ambiguous. The germline V gene encodes CDR1 MNHNY and CDR2 SVGAGI (reference sequence). The V and J ends lost 2 bases and 1 base respectively, with 11 bases between them. The CDR3 loop spans 15 amino acids. CDR3 sequence reads: CASSYGGQKNTEAFF. The CDR3 DNA sequence: TGTGCCAGCAGTTACGGAGGGCAGAAGAACACTGAAGCTTTCTTT.

The chain employs TRBV7-3 and TRBJ2-3, with a tentative D call TRBD2 (5 bases). The length of the CDR3 is 14 residues. Per the germline V gene, CDR1 is SGHTA and CDR2 is FQGTGA. Deletions cut 1 base from V and 1 base from J, with 6 bases between. The CDR3 DNA follows: TGTGCCAGCAGCTTAAAGGGAGGCACAGATACGCAGTATTTT. It codes for CASSLKGGTDTQYF.

J is TRBJ2-2 and V is TRBV19, with unresolved D. Germline V gene data show CDR1 as LNHDA and CDR2 as SQIVND (reference sequence). This CDR3 comprises 14 residues. Trimming shortened V by 5 bases and J by 2 bases, and 9 bases separated the two germline ends. The CDR3 here is CASSGQPNTGELFF. The CDR3 DNA follows: TGTGCCAGTAGTGGGCAACCTAACACCGGGGAGCTGTTTTTT.

As DNA, the CDR3 is TGCGCCAGCAGTCCGGGACTAGCGAATCAAGAGACCCAGTACTTC. This translates into CASSPGLANQETQYF. The V call is TRBV5-1, the J call TRBJ2-5, with 10 bases that match TRBD2. Germline CDR1 and CDR2: SGHRS and YFSETQ. The CDR3 sequence is 15 residues long. Unmatched junction bases numbered 6, after V lost 5 bases and J lost 2 bases.

The chain has TRBV5-6 and TRBJ1-2; D may be TRBD1 (6 bases). The CDR3 is 12 amino acids. Trimming stripped 2 bases from V and 8 bases from J, with 10 bases between. Germline V gene data show CDR1 as SGHDT and CDR2 as YYEEEE. The CDR3 bases are TGTGCCAGCAGCTTCTCAGGGGTGGGCTACACCTTC. It encodes CASSFSGVGYTF.

This sequence joins TRBV10-1 and TRBJ1-4; D gene unclear. This CDR3 spans 13 amino acids. V dropped 2 bases and J dropped 5 bases, with 6 bases sitting between them. CDR1 is WNHNN, CDR2 SYGVQD, per germline (reference sequence). The DNA for the CDR3 is TGCGCCAGCAGTGAGGGGATGAATGAAAAACTGTTTTTT. It is translated as CASSEGMNEKLFF.